The sequence of this T cell receptor beta chain was determined in a study of Graves' ophthalmopathy and Graves' hyperthyroidism. Across the whole study: Untreated patients at initial diagnosis provided peripheral blood.

A diagnosis was made from clinical symptoms together with serum thyroxine, TRAb, thyroid ultrasound and orbital computed tomography. Out of around 10 ml of fresh peripheral blood, PBMCs were obtained. The length of the CDR3 is 16 residues. CDR1 and CDR2 from the germline V gene are MNHEY and SVGAGI. Trimming cost V 0 bases and J 0 bases, with 11 bases left between them. This clonotype occurred a few times. The antigen is undetermined. Overall study findings and caveats: A 13-signature model separated ophthalmopathy from stable hyperthyroidism, 85% to 90% sensitivity, roughly 81% specificity.

For repertoire sequencing, the TCR beta CDR3 regions were amplified from RNA transcripts. Second-round multiplex PCR came after first-round RT-PCR with HTBI primers. Via MiXCR, TCRdb re-called the multiplex PCR reads, giving one row per CDR3 protein. The data contain about 400,000 distinct CDR3 sequences, over 15% of them singletons. The source of this sequence is a woman aged 18-29 years with stable Graves' hyperthyroidism. The V call is TRBV6-5, the J call TRBJ1-1; D is unclear. Sequencing was performed on peripheral blood. DNA of the CDR3: TGTGCCAGCAGTTACTCGATGGCGTGGATGAACACTGAAGCTTTCTTT. Protein product: CASSYSMAWMNTEAFF.